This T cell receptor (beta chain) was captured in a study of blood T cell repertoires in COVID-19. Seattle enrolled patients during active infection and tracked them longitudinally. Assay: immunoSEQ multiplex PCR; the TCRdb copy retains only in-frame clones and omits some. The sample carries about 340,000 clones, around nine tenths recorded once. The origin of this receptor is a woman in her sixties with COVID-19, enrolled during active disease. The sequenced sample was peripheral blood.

The DNA of the CDR3 is TGTGCCAGCAGCCGGGACAGGGGGGAGCAGTACTTC. Amino acids: CASSRDRGEQYF. The J gene is TRBJ2-7, the V gene TRBV6-5; the match to TRBD1 covers 11 bases. CDR1 and CDR2 (germline): MNHEY, SVGAGI. The CDR3 length is 12 residues. With V trimmed by 6 bases and J by 7 bases, 2 bases remained unmatched.